The clone carrying this TCR beta chain was recorded only once. What it binds is not known. The germline V gene has CDR1 SEHNR and CDR2 FQNEAQ (reference sequence). The V and J ends lost 5 bases and 1 base respectively, with 6 bases between them. This CDR3 spans 12 amino acids. The data are from a study of shared clonotypes between healthy human individuals. Sequencing was performed with immunoSEQ multiplex PCR; in TCRdb, only in-frame clones are kept and a portion is missing. The repertoire has 550,000 to 800,000 clones, about 90% of them found once; the top ten carry 30% to 40%. General study findings and limits: Only blood underwent sampling, and tissue repertoires likely differ.

The gene calls are TRBV7-9 and TRBJ2-7; D gene uncertain. The specimen was memory CD8+ T cells from PBMCs. Described subset: CD45RO+ cells pooled with CCR7-negative TemRA cells. The sequence came from a man aged 18 to 29 in good health. Some clones in this sample may be carry-over from other donors' samples. The chain's CDR3 is CASSPRSYEQYF. The CDR3 coding sequence is TGTGCCAGCAGCCCGAGGTCCTACGAGCAGTACTTC. The full variable domain, completed using reference TRBV7-9 and TRBJ2-7, is DTGVSQNPRHKITKRGQNVTFRCDPISEHNRLYWYRQTLGQGPEFLTYFQNEAQLEKSRLLSDRFSAERPKGSFSTLEIQRTEQGDSAMYLCASSPRSYEQYFGPGTRLTVT.